This T cell receptor beta chain was captured in a study of T cells in Graves' hyperthyroidism and ophthalmopathy. Study outcomes and limitations: Within blood appeared most thyroid clonotypes that had expanded above 0.001.

RNA transcripts gave rise to amplified TCR beta CDR3 regions. The HTBI primer set drove a first-round RT-PCR of the TCR CDR3. TCRdb itself ran the multiplex PCR reads through MiXCR, one entry per CDR3 protein. The sample shows about 290,000 distinct CDR3 sequences, approximately 12% of them seen only once. Per germline, CDR1 LGHNA and CDR2 YSLEER. The CDR3 length is 13 residues. V was shortened by 5 bases and J by 4 bases, with 10 bases between the two germline ends. Among the patients, aged 18 to 65, hyperthyroidism was newly diagnosed and had lasted under 2 months. Isolation of PBMCs was performed on about 10 ml fresh peripheral blood. This clonotype occurred many times. Its antigen is undetermined.

The chain links TRBV4-3 to TRBJ2-3; D not certain. The receptor was isolated from a woman in her twenties or thirties with Graves' hyperthyroidism that later progressed to Graves' ophthalmopathy. Sequencing was carried out using blood. The CDR3 region has the DNA TGCGCCAGCAGCTACCGCCGCGCAGATACGCAGTATTTT. Its translation: CASSYRRADTQYF.